A selection of T cell receptor beta chains follows, all from one sample in a study of blood T cell repertoires in COVID-19. Clones were read by immunoSEQ multiplex PCR, and TCRdb kept only the in-frame ones, dropping some. The table lists approximately 490,000 clones, around nine tenths of them singletons, with roughly 8.5% in the top ten. Sample: PBMCs or T cells enriched from blood (not recorded which). These receptor sequences come from a woman aged 55-70 years who had recovered from COVID-19. The CDR3 runs from the conserved cysteine through the conserved F or W. A D gene is named only where the DNA matches it firmly. For some rows the clone size is stated as once, few or many, or as a class when expanded; others skip it.

v_call: TRBV7-9; clone_size: .; d_call: TRBD1; j_call: TRBJ1-2; cdr3_nt: TGTGCCAGCAGCCTCGGACAGGGGGCGAGTTATGGCTACACCTTC; cdr3_aa: CASSLGQGASYGYTF
v_call: TRBV5-6; clone_size: .; d_call: TRBD1; j_call: TRBJ1-5; cdr3_nt: TGTGCCAGCAGCGCCGGGACAGCTTCTCAGCCCCAGCATTTT; cdr3_aa: CASSAGTASQPQHF
v_call: TRBV6-6; clone_size: .; d_call: .; j_call: TRBJ1-5; cdr3_nt: TGTGCCAGCAGTTACCCCGTAGGTGCGGGCAATCAGCCCCAGCATTTT; cdr3_aa: CASSYPVGAGNQPQHF
v_call: TRBV5-1; clone_size: .; d_call: TRBD1; j_call: TRBJ1-5; cdr3_nt: TGCGCCAGCAGCTTGGGGACAGGGTTTAGCAATCAGCCCCAGCATTTT; cdr3_aa: CASSLGTGFSNQPQHF
v_call: TRBV7-9; clone_size: .; d_call: .; j_call: TRBJ2-7; cdr3_nt: TGTGCCAGCAGCCCCCAGGAGGTCTACGAGCAGTACTTC; cdr3_aa: CASSPQEVYEQYF
v_call: TRBV24-1; clone_size: .; d_call: TRBD2; j_call: TRBJ2-7; cdr3_nt: TGTGCCACCAGTGCCTCGGGGCCTACTAGCGGGGGCCGTTTGGGAGAGCAGTACTTC; cdr3_aa: CATSASGPTSGGRLGEQYF
v_call: TRBV29-1; clone_size: .; d_call: TRBD2; j_call: TRBJ2-3; cdr3_nt: TGCAGCGTTGGCCCCCTGGCGGGGGGCACAGATACGCAGTATTTT; cdr3_aa: CSVGPLAGGTDTQYF
v_call: TRBV6-6; clone_size: .; d_call: .; j_call: TRBJ2-1; cdr3_nt: TGTGCCAGCAGTCGCCAGGACAATGAGCAGTTCTTC; cdr3_aa: CASSRQDNEQFF
v_call: TRBV15; clone_size: .; d_call: .; j_call: TRBJ1-5; cdr3_nt: TGTGCCACCAGCAGAGATCTTGTGGCAGGACTCAATCAGCCCCAGCATTTT; cdr3_aa: CATSRDLVAGLNQPQHF
v_call: TRBV10-3; clone_size: .; d_call: TRBD1; j_call: TRBJ1-1; cdr3_nt: TGTGCCATCAGCGAGAGAGATTACAGGGGGACTGAAGCTTTCTTT; cdr3_aa: CAISERDYRGTEAFF
v_call: TRBV6-6; clone_size: .; d_call: .; j_call: TRBJ1-2; cdr3_nt: TGTGCCAGCACCTTACGGGAATACTATGGCTACACCTTC; cdr3_aa: CASTLREYYGYTF
v_call: TRBV5-1; clone_size: .; d_call: .; j_call: TRBJ2-1; cdr3_nt: TGCGCCAGCAAACTTCCGGGACTCCTAAGGGTGAATGAGCAGTTCTTC; cdr3_aa: CASKLPGLLRVNEQFF
v_call: TRBV7-2; clone_size: .; d_call: .; j_call: TRBJ1-6; cdr3_nt: TGTGCCAGCAGCTCACCCAGAGGGTATGGATCACCCCTCCACTTT; cdr3_aa: CASSSPRGYGSPLHF
v_call: TRBV7-9; clone_size: once; d_call: TRBD1; j_call: TRBJ1-2; cdr3_nt: TGTGCCAGCAGCTTAGACGGGACAGGGATTTACACCTTC; cdr3_aa: CASSLDGTGIYTF
v_call: TRBV3-1/TRBV3-2; clone_size: once; d_call: .; j_call: TRBJ1-2; cdr3_nt: TGTGCCAGCAGCCATTCCCGTAACTATGGCTACACCTTC; cdr3_aa: CASSHSRNYGYTF
v_call: TRBV30; clone_size: many; d_call: TRBD2; j_call: TRBJ2-7; cdr3_nt: TGTGCCTGGAGTACTAGCGGGGGGACAGGCGAGCAGTACTTC; cdr3_aa: CAWSTSGGTGEQYF
v_call: TRBV24-1; clone_size: .; d_call: TRBD2; j_call: TRBJ2-7; cdr3_nt: TGTGCCACCAGTGACCGGACTAGCGGGGATTCCTACGAGCAGTACTTC; cdr3_aa: CATSDRTSGDSYEQYF
v_call: TRBV5-1; clone_size: .; d_call: .; j_call: TRBJ2-1; cdr3_nt: TGCGCCAGCAGCTTGAAAACGGACAGGGAGGGGAATGAGCAGTTCTTC; cdr3_aa: CASSLKTDREGNEQFF
v_call: TRBV12-3/TRBV12-4; clone_size: .; d_call: .; j_call: TRBJ1-1; cdr3_nt: TGTGCCAGCCGGGTAGGCACTGAAGCTTTCTTT; cdr3_aa: CASRVGTEAFF
v_call: TRBV7-8; clone_size: .; d_call: .; j_call: TRBJ1-5; cdr3_nt: TGTGCCAGCAGCTTAGTAGGCAGGGTTTATCAGCCCCAGCATTTT; cdr3_aa: CASSLVGRVYQPQHF
v_call: TRBV27; clone_size: .; d_call: .; j_call: TRBJ1-2; cdr3_nt: TGTGCCAGTGGGGCGGGGCCCTGGGGCTACACCTTC; cdr3_aa: CASGAGPWGYTF
v_call: TRBV2; clone_size: .; d_call: .; j_call: TRBJ1-1; cdr3_nt: TGTGCCAGCAGCCTCGGACATAGCGGGGGGAACACTGAAGCTTTCTTT; cdr3_aa: CASSLGHSGGNTEAFF
v_call: TRBV19; clone_size: .; d_call: TRBD1; j_call: TRBJ1-2; cdr3_nt: TGTGCCACCACGGGACAGCTATATGGCTACACCTTC; cdr3_aa: CATTGQLYGYTF
v_call: TRBV6-9; clone_size: .; d_call: TRBD2; j_call: TRBJ2-3; cdr3_nt: TGTGCCAGCAGTTTAGCGGGGGTGGATACGCAGTATTTT; cdr3_aa: CASSLAGVDTQYF
v_call: TRBV27; clone_size: once; d_call: .; j_call: TRBJ2-3; cdr3_nt: TGTGCCAGCAGCCTGGGGGGTTCTAGCACAGATACGCAGTATTTT; cdr3_aa: CASSLGGSSTDTQYF
v_call: TRBV4-1; clone_size: once; d_call: .; j_call: TRBJ2-1; cdr3_nt: TGCGCCAGCAGCCAAGTCCTTTTACTCGCGGGCGAGCAGTTCTTC; cdr3_aa: CASSQVLLLAGEQFF
v_call: TRBV5-4; clone_size: .; d_call: .; j_call: TRBJ1-6; cdr3_nt: TGTGCCAGCAGCTTGGAACTCCCCGGGAATTCACCCCTCCACTTT; cdr3_aa: CASSLELPGNSPLHF
v_call: TRBV11-2; clone_size: .; d_call: .; j_call: TRBJ2-1; cdr3_nt: TGTGCCAGCACCCAGTCCAATGAGCAGTTCTTC; cdr3_aa: CASTQSNEQFF
v_call: TRBV11-3; clone_size: .; d_call: TRBD2; j_call: TRBJ2-3; cdr3_nt: TGTGCCAGCAGCTTAGCGGGGGGGCTCTCAGATACGCAGTATTTT; cdr3_aa: CASSLAGGLSDTQYF
v_call: TRBV13; clone_size: once; d_call: .; j_call: TRBJ2-3; cdr3_nt: TGTGCCAGCAGGTTGGACTACACAGATACGCAGTATTTT; cdr3_aa: CASRLDYTDTQYF
v_call: TRBV6-2/TRBV6-3; clone_size: .; d_call: TRBD1; j_call: TRBJ1-1; cdr3_nt: TGTGCCAGCAGTTACTCACAGGGGATGAACACTGAAGCTTTCTTT; cdr3_aa: CASSYSQGMNTEAFF
v_call: TRBV5-1; clone_size: .; d_call: TRBD2; j_call: TRBJ2-3; cdr3_nt: TGCGCCAGCAGCTTGGGGGCGGGGGGTCCCTACACAGATACGCAGTATTTT; cdr3_aa: CASSLGAGGPYTDTQYF
v_call: TRBV25-1; clone_size: .; d_call: TRBD1; j_call: TRBJ1-2; cdr3_nt: TGTGCCAGCACCGAGGACAGGGAGGGACCCGGCTACACCTTC; cdr3_aa: CASTEDREGPGYTF
v_call: TRBV2; clone_size: few; d_call: TRBD1; j_call: TRBJ1-5; cdr3_nt: TGTGCCAGCAGTGAAGAGAGGACAGGGTCGGGTCAGCCCCAGCATTTT; cdr3_aa: CASSEERTGSGQPQHF
v_call: TRBV5-1; clone_size: .; d_call: .; j_call: TRBJ1-4; cdr3_nt: TGCGCCAGCAGCTTGTCGGGTGACAGTGAAAAACTGTTTTTT; cdr3_aa: CASSLSGDSEKLFF
v_call: TRBV5-5; clone_size: .; d_call: .; j_call: TRBJ1-2; cdr3_nt: TGTGCCAGCACCCCCCGCGGGACCTTTAACTATGGCTACACCTTC; cdr3_aa: CASTPRGTFNYGYTF
v_call: TRBV27; clone_size: .; d_call: .; j_call: TRBJ1-5; cdr3_nt: TGTGCCAGCAGCAACTTGGCCCTAAGGGGTCAGCCCCAGCATTTT; cdr3_aa: CASSNLALRGQPQHF
v_call: TRBV7-9; clone_size: .; d_call: .; j_call: TRBJ2-7; cdr3_nt: TGTGCCAGCAGCTTACGATCGGGACTTAACTTC; cdr3_aa: CASSLRSGLNF
v_call: TRBV5-5; clone_size: .; d_call: .; j_call: TRBJ1-5; cdr3_nt: TGTGCCAGCAGCTTAAGATACAGCCAAGGGCCCCAGCATTTT; cdr3_aa: CASSLRYSQGPQHF
v_call: TRBV7-9; clone_size: once; d_call: .; j_call: TRBJ2-3; cdr3_nt: TGTGCCAGCAGCCACCCCAGGGGCGATACGCAGTATTTT; cdr3_aa: CASSHPRGDTQYF
v_call: TRBV5-1; clone_size: .; d_call: TRBD1; j_call: TRBJ2-4; cdr3_nt: TGCGCCAGCAGCCCCAACTGGGACAGGGGGAACATTCAGTACTTC; cdr3_aa: CASSPNWDRGNIQYF
v_call: TRBV11-2; clone_size: .; d_call: .; j_call: TRBJ2-3; cdr3_nt: TGTGCCAGCACCCCAGATTTAGCTAGCACAGATACGCAGTATTTT; cdr3_aa: CASTPDLASTDTQYF
v_call: TRBV12-3/TRBV12-4; clone_size: .; d_call: .; j_call: TRBJ2-6; cdr3_nt: TGTGCCAGCAGGGCCGCTGGGGCCAACGTCCTGACTTTC; cdr3_aa: CASRAAGANVLTF
v_call: TRBV12-5; clone_size: .; d_call: .; j_call: TRBJ1-2; cdr3_nt: TGTGCTAGTGGTTTGGTACGAGCGGGGGTTTTAAACTATGGCTACACCTTC; cdr3_aa: CASGLVRAGVLNYGYTF
v_call: TRBV2; clone_size: .; d_call: .; j_call: TRBJ1-6; cdr3_nt: TGTGCCAGCAGTGAGGAGTTCAATCTTTCAGCCCTCCACTTT; cdr3_aa: CASSEEFNLSALHF
v_call: TRBV12-5; clone_size: .; d_call: .; j_call: TRBJ1-2; cdr3_nt: TGTGCTAGTGGTTTGGTTTCCCGAGGGAAGGATGGCTACACCTTC; cdr3_aa: CASGLVSRGKDGYTF
v_call: TRBV27; clone_size: .; d_call: .; j_call: TRBJ1-4; cdr3_nt: TGTGCCAGCAGTCCCCTCAGCGCCGGAAATGAAAAACTGTTTTTT; cdr3_aa: CASSPLSAGNEKLFF
v_call: TRBV30; clone_size: .; d_call: .; j_call: TRBJ1-3; cdr3_nt: TGTGCCTGGAGTGGTATCTCTGGAAACACCATATATTTT; cdr3_aa: CAWSGISGNTIYF
v_call: TRBV18; clone_size: .; d_call: .; j_call: TRBJ1-1; cdr3_nt: TGTGCCAGCACAGGACAGCAGGGGCCCAGCACTGAAGCTTTCTTT; cdr3_aa: CASTGQQGPSTEAFF